The TCR beta chain under discussion was sequenced for a study of T cell repertoires in cytomegalovirus infection. For the study at large: The authors relied on CMV epitopes, both recently identified HLA-C-restricted and well-studied HLA-B-restricted. Public TCR beta signatures were indicative of both CMV infection and a matching HLA type.

CDR1 is SGHVT, CDR2 SQSDAQ, per germline. V shed 5 bases and J shed 0 bases, with 19 bases lying between them. This CDR3 has 18 amino acids. Study-wide results and caveats: In two of eight donors, the top clonotype was HLA-C-restricted CMV-specific. Summed frequency of shared TCR beta families picked out CMV carriers who also had the relevant HLA.

MiXCR was run by TCRdb on the reads, yielding one entry per CDR3 protein. The sample has about 830,000 distinct CDR3 sequences, about 33% seen once. About this clonotype itself: The antigen is unknown. Lacking the conserved final phenylalanine or tryptophan, this CDR3 likely reflects a read error.

The sequence came from a human donor in good health (CMV status not recorded). Some clones in this sample may be carry-over from other donors' samples. The V gene is TRBV7-4, the J gene TRBJ2-2; no firm D call. Specimen: cultured CD8+ T cells from PBMCs, collected from culture after CMV antigen stimulation. The CDR3 reads CASSDPGEPSSNTGELFC. The CDR3 nucleotides are TGTGCCAGCAGCGACCCGGGCGAGCCGTCTTCGAACACCGGGGAGCTGTTTTGT.